The T cell receptor beta chain described here comes from a study of cytomegalovirus exposure and HLA in healthy donors (dated by TCRdb to about 2017). As for the study more broadly: An earlier analysis of about 560 of the donors reported 276 Gb of sequence data and 90 million to 120 million unique TCR beta sequences obtained from 180 million or so T cells. Donor age, sex, ethnicity and CMV serostatus were compiled together with the repertoire data. A later analysis re-examined previously published TCR beta repertoires from roughly 650 donors and added high-resolution HLA genotyping to investigate patterns of TCR occurrence. An earlier analysis of 587 of the donors used high-throughput TCR beta sequencing to judge whether each TCR beta V gene segment behaved as functional or pseudogenic. To predict cytomegalovirus infection status, the study combined high-throughput TCR immunosequencing, statistical association of individual TCRs with disease status, and machine learning. Besides the first cohort of approximately 710 subjects, a separate validation cohort made up of 120 different subjects was used. Class I and class II HLA loci were covered by the typing at four-digit resolution. Using immunosequencing, the study profiled T cell repertoires from about 620 subjects and related those repertoires to cytomegalovirus serostatus. The number of typed donors differed by locus: roughly 620-630 for A, B, C, DRB1 and DQB1; about 520 for DQA1; approximately 610 for DPA1; and about 450 for DPB1. All discovery cohort repertoires had been generated on a single sequencing platform. Roughly five DR-DQ haplotypes were handled as single units for association and clustering, since linkage in the cohort was strong. Genome-wide SNP genotypes for about three fifths of the 666 donors were used in a later genetic analysis, which treated that subset as a discovery cohort. Rather than drawing on any new phenotypic data, the later analysis identified candidate immune exposures from TCR beta sequences and the way those sequences occurred across donors. On average, 235,054 unique TCR beta nucleotide sequences were sequenced per donor among about 400 genotyped donors of the cohort, with 15% to 20% of those sequences being non-productive. Among the roughly 400 genotyped donors, approximately 81% belonged to the genetic ancestry cluster associated with self-reported Caucasian donors. The aim of the study was to test whether cataloging public T cell receptors could identify signatures of past pathogen exposure. About 320 gigabases of sequencing data and around 87 million unique TCR sequences were included in an early release covering about 700 HLA-typed donors.

Receptors were amplified or captured by the immunoSEQ multiplex PCR assay. For the multiplex PCR, a mixture combining 60 forward primers for TCR Vbeta segments and 13 reverse primers for TCR Jbeta segments was used. The CDR3 region of rearranged TCR beta genes was amplified from genomic DNA by a multiplex PCR assay. The Illumina HiSeq System was used to sequence the amplified TCR beta libraries as 87-base-pair reads. Concerning the study's data processing: A later analysis counted about 80 million unique TCR beta chains across the 650 to 800 repertoires, and around 12 million of these chains were shared by at least two donors. Raw reads were error-corrected and collapsed into unique sequences with a nearest-neighbor algorithm that merged closely related sequences to remove PCR and sequencing errors. To assign V, D and J gene segments, CDR3 sequences were aligned to IMGT reference sequences. Each retained sequence needed at least a six-nucleotide match to both a V gene segment and a J gene segment. Rearrangements were classified as productive when the CDR3 lacked stop codons and remained in frame with V and J, and all other rearrangements were classified as non-productive. Following IMGT convention, CDR3 was defined as the stretch from the second conserved V-encoded cysteine to the conserved J-encoded phenylalanine. The earlier analysis of about 560 of the donors excluded any sequence lacking an unambiguous match to a single V gene segment. An earlier analysis of 450 to 650 of the donors called V segments functional above 56.7% productive rearrangements and segregating when the between-donor standard deviation exceeded 5%. A statistical classification framework was built for diagnosing cytomegalovirus status from the catalog of TCR beta chain sequences. In a later analysis, V and J genes were assigned by comparing TCR nucleotide sequences against IMGT/GENE-DB human TR gene sequences. A later analysis assigned CDR3 sequences and most-parsimonious VDJ recombination scenarios with the TCRdist pipeline. In a later analysis, every TCR beta chain was defined by the combination of its CDR3 amino acid sequence and its V-gene family, and reads without a unique V-gene family were dropped. To address suspected cross-contamination and a sequencing artifact, a later analysis removed around 600 highly shared, low-generation-probability nucleotide sequences. In a later analysis, a clonal expansion index was calculated for each public chain from normalized within-repertoire ranks of inferred template counts. A later analysis computed generation probabilities with a VDJ recombination model fitted to out-of-frame rearrangements, and checked the results against IGoR. In a later analysis, TCR-TCR, TCR-HLA and TCR-CMV co-occurrence was scored with hypergeometric tests, and a repertoire-size bias correction was applied to TCR pairs. To estimate false discovery rates, a later analysis permuted the HLA or CMV assignments 20 times. In a later analysis, co-occurring TCRs were grouped using DBSCAN, and TCRdist sequence similarity was added for clustering within HLA-allele-positive subsets. Co-occurrence clustering excluded repertoires with fewer than 30,000 or more than 120,000 public chains, plus five with anomalous nucleotide sharing. The immuneACCESS repertoire file appears here via TCRdb, limited to in-frame rearrangements. These files lack a portion of the clones; in checked studies, under half of the deficit traces to unresolved V genes, and the cause of the others is not known. D and trimming come from the DNA, and the V and J calls and clone size come from that table. Across this sample there are 40,000 to 45,000 clones, with 45% to 60% seen only once. Under 6.5% of the sample goes to the ten largest clones.

The germline V gene sets CDR1 to MNHEY and CDR2 to SVGAGI. Including cysteine and phenylalanine, the CDR3 has 13 amino acids. CDR3 DNA is the only sequence kept; it has 39 bases, read in frame from the first base. V loses 6 bases of germline sequence and J loses 4 bases, and the interval between the two ends is 12 bases. The cohort comprised some 680 healthy bone marrow donors. All cohort members were sampled while nominally healthy, although unrecorded immune exposures were likely present. The donor tested CMV seronegative, placing the donor among the 350 to 400 seronegative members of the cohort. Each donor provided a peripheral blood sample, and peripheral blood mononuclear cells were used for TCR beta sequencing. The Qiagen DNeasy Blood Extraction Kit was used to extract genomic DNA from the blood cell samples. Remarks on this clone: The antigen it recognizes is unknown. Base qualities are not provided; no much larger clone lies one nucleotide away.

Findings and caveats that apply to the study as a whole: Linkage disequilibrium might explain the correlated functional status among segregating V segments, but an unknown experimental factor could not be excluded. Most TCR sequences were observed very rarely across donors, whereas some public TCRs were present in many individuals. A cluster of highly shared sequence variants was judged likely to represent a technical artifact of the sequencing pipeline. Some IMGT-functional V segments, including TRBV6-2 and TRBV6-3, could not be told apart with the 87-base-pair reads, so those segments were excluded. In a later analysis, TCR association rates were found to vary across HLA loci, with the most associated TCRs seen for DRB1 alleles and the fewest for HLA-C alleles. This cohort had only TCR beta chains sequenced, and the lack of alpha or paired-chain data limited which features could be detected. Three of the identified cytomegalovirus-associated TCR beta chains were confirmed in vitro to be specific for cytomegalovirus antigens. An earlier analysis of approximately 600 of the donors showed that most TCR beta V segments appeared in productive rearrangements either about 87% or about 30% of the time, which broadly matched IMGT annotations. V-gene and J-gene trimming of TCR beta chains was associated with a missense DCLRE1C variant in a later genetic analysis, and the association was replicated in an independent cohort. Compared with equally common non-associated chains, HLA-associated TCR beta chains in a later analysis were more clonally expanded and had lower generation probabilities. It was suggested by the authors that the approach could potentially be generalized to other disease states and immunological phenotypes. The study gave a list of about 160 TCR beta chains associated with cytomegalovirus. The only immune exposure information available for the cohort was CMV serostatus. The classifier was reported to diagnose cytomegalovirus status with high specificity and sensitivity in both the original and validation cohorts. Assigning TCR associations to individual alleles was difficult when HLA alleles, especially DR and DQ, strongly co-occurred. A later analysis found that most CMV-associated TCR beta chains appeared HLA-restricted, with HLA associations seemingly driven largely by CMV exposure. Because HLA typing was missing for some donors at each locus, association tests included only the typed subset. A later genetic analysis reported fewer N-insertions in productive TCRs among donors in an Asian-associated ancestry cluster than the approximately 670-donor mean. Specific HLA alleles were associated with 18,000 or so TCR beta sequences at a false discovery rate of 0.05 in a later analysis. Because counts were too low, approximately 18 rarely observed V segments, including chromosome 9 orphons, were excluded from the earlier analysis of 587 of the donors. A further reported finding was that TCR beta sequences accurately predicted the HLA-A and HLA-B alleles for most subjects in the first cohort. Several of the top co-occurrence clusters appeared to be linked to parvovirus B19, influenza, CMV and Epstein-Barr virus, according to a later analysis. The presence/absence analyses assumed that sequencing depth was roughly uniform across donors, and that assumption may not be true.

This TCR came from a man aged 55-75 years in good health and CMV-seronegative. The rearranged chain carries TRBV6-5 and TRBJ1-2; no D gene can be assigned with confidence. The sequenced material came from PBMCs. The CDR3 protein is CASSLSESYGYTF. The DNA reads TGTGCCAGCAGCCTCAGCGAATCCTATGGCTACACCTTC.